The 7 T cell receptor beta chains below come from one sample, sequenced in a study of cytomegalovirus exposure and HLA in healthy donors. This table comes from immunoSEQ multiplex PCR, and its TCRdb copy is limited to in-frame clones, with some not included. The sample carries some 170,000 clones, roughly 86% recorded once. The sample taken for sequencing was PBMCs. These receptors were taken from a man aged 18-30 years in good health and CMV-seropositive.

The chain uses TRBV7-3 and TRBJ2-2, with 7 nucleotides matching TRBD1. Germline loops: CDR1 SGHTA, CDR2 FQGTGA. The V and J ends lost 5 bases and 7 bases, in that order; junction bases with no gene match: 4. CDR3 length: 13 amino acids. CDR3 coding DNA: TGTGCCAGCAGCAGGGGGCCGGGCGGGGAGCTGTTTTTT. Its protein is CASSRGPGGELFF.

V is TRBV6-1 and J is TRBJ1-2, with D perhaps matching TRBD1 (5 bases). CDR3 length: 11 amino acids. Germline V gene lookup returns CDR1 MNHNS and CDR2 SASEGT. Trimming left V 5 bases short and J 7 bases short, with 8 bases between. CDR3 DNA: TGTGCCAGCAGTACCCAGGGTGGCTACACCTTC. Residues: CASSTQGGYTF.

The chain combines TRBV28 with TRBJ1-2; 8 nucleotides match TRBD1. Per germline, CDR1 MDHEN and CDR2 SYDVKM. The CDR3 is 16 amino acids. The trim removed 4 bases at V and 2 bases at J, leaving 9 bases unmatched. The chain's CDR3 is CASSSPDREENYGYTF. The CDR3 DNA sequence: TGTGCCAGCAGTTCCCCGGACAGGGAGGAAAACTATGGCTACACCTTC.

This rearrangement joins TRBV4-1 to TRBJ2-3; TRBD2 matches 10 bases. Unmatched junction bases numbered 1, after V lost 2 bases and J lost 2 bases. CDR3 length: 15 amino acids. Germline-derived CDR1 and CDR2 are MGHRA and YSYEKL. CDR3 coding DNA: TGCGCCAGCAGCCAACTAGCGGGGGACACAGATACGCAGTATTTT. It translates to CASSQLAGDTDTQYF.

The chain joins TRBV19 to TRBJ1-3; TRBD1 might be the D (5 bases). With 5 bases removed from V and 0 bases from J, the gap between germline ends came to 11 bases. The CDR3 is made up of 15 amino acids. CDR1 is LNHDA and CDR2 is SQIVND in the germline V gene (reference sequence). Written as DNA, the CDR3 is TGTGCCAGTAGTGACAGCAAGGACTCTGGAAACACCATATATTTT. Translating it yields CASSDSKDSGNTIYF.

This clone appeared a single time. The chain combines TRBV7-9 with TRBJ2-7; TRBD2 might be the D (6 bases). Germline V gene lookup returns CDR1 SEHNR and CDR2 FQNEAQ (reference sequence). V was clipped by 5 bases and J by 5 bases, with 19 bases between them. CDR3 length equals 15 residues. The CDR3 reads CASSPPRGEGNEQYF. CDR3 nucleotides: TGTGCCAGCAGCCCCCCCCGCGGGGAAGGAAACGAGCAGTACTTC. Full variable domain (outside the CDR3, taken from reference TRBV7-9 and TRBJ2-7): DTGVSQNPRHKITKRGQNVTFRCDPISEHNRLYWYRQTLGQGPEFLTYFQNEAQLEKSRLLSDRFSAERPKGSFSTLEIQRTEQGDSAMYLCASSPPRGEGNEQYFGPGTRLTVT.

A single count supports this clone. The chain links TRBV27 to TRBJ1-3; TRBD1 matches 9 bases. The CDR3 has 17 residues. V shed 5 bases and J 1 base; nucleotides not matched to a gene: 9. Germline V CDR1 and CDR2: MNHEY, SMNVEV (reference sequence). The CDR3 sequence: CASSRDGDRASGNTIYF. The CDR3 DNA sequence: TGTGCCAGCAGTCGGGACGGGGACAGGGCTTCTGGAAACACCATATATTTT.